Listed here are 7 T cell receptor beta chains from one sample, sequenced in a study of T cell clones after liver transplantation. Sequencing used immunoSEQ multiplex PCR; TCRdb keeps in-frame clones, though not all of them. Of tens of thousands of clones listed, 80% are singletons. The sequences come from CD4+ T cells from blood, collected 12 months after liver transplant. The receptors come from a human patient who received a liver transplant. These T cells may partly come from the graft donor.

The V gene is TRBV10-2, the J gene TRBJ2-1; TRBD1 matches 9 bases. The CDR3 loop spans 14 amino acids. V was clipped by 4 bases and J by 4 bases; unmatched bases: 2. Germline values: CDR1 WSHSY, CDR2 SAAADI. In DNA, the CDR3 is TGCGCCAGCAGTGGACAGGGGGGATACAATGAGCAGTTCTTC. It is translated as CASSGQGGYNEQFF.

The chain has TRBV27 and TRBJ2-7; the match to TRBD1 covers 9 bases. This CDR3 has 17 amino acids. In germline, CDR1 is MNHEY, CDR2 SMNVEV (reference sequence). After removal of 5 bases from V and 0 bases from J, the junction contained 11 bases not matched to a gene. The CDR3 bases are TGTGCCAGCAGTACCGGACAGGGGAGGCCTAGCTCCTACGAGCAGTACTTC. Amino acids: CASSTGQGRPSSYEQYF.

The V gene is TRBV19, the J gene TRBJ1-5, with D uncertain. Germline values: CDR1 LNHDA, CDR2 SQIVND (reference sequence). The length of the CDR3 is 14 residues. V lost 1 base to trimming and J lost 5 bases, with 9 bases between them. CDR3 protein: CASSIGGTYQPQHF. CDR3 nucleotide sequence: TGTGCCAGTAGTATAGGAGGAACCTATCAGCCCCAGCATTTT.

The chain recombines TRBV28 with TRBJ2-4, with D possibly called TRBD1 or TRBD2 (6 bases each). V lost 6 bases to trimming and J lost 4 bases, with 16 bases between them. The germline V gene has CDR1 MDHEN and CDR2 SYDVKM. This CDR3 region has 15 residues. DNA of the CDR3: TGTGCCAGCAGCCCTGAGGGGGGTGGTAAAAACATTCAGTACTTC. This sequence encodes CASSPEGGGKNIQYF.

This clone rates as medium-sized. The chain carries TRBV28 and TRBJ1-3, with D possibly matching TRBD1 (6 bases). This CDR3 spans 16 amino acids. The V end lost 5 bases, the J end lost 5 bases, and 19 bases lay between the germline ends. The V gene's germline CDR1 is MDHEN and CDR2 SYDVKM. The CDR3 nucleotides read TGTGCCAGCAGTCCGATACAGGGTAGTGGGAGAAACACCATATATTTT. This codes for CASSPIQGSGRNTIYF.

The CDR3 DNA follows: TGTGCCAGCAGCTCGGGAGGTCTCTCTGGAAACACCATATATTTT. This gives the protein CASSSGGLSGNTIYF. The rearrangement uses TRBV5-8 and TRBJ1-3, with unresolved D. Germline-derived CDR1 and CDR2 are SGHTS and YDEGEE. V shed 3 bases and J shed 0 bases, with 10 bases lying between them. CDR3 length: 15 amino acids.

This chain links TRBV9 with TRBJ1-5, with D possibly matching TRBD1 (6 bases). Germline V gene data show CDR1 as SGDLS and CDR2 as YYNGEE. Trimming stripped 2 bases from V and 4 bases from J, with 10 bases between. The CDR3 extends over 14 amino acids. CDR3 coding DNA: TGTGCCAGCAGCGTTTCAGGGGATAATCAGCCCCAGCATTTT. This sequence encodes CASSVSGDNQPQHF.